Below, 18 T cell receptor beta chains from the same sample are listed, as sequenced in a study of cytomegalovirus exposure and HLA in healthy donors. Clones were sequenced by immunoSEQ multiplex PCR, and TCRdb holds only the in-frame ones, with some missing. This sample carries 60,000 to 75,000 clones, approximately 95% of them seen once, and the ten largest clones take around 7%. The sample was PBMCs. Every receptor here comes from a young woman in good health and CMV-seropositive.

This rearrangement joins TRBV28 to TRBJ2-7; D perhaps matches TRBD2 (6 bases). The CDR3 sequence is 16 residues long. Germline V CDR1 and CDR2: MDHEN, SYDVKM. V lost 5 bases and J 5 bases, leaving 22 bases between the germline ends. CDR3 region: CASSQKPGLPFDEQYF. The CDR3 DNA reads as TGTGCCAGCAGTCAAAAACCGGGACTTCCTTTCGACGAGCAGTACTTC.

The chain joins TRBV5-1 to TRBJ2-7; 8 positions match TRBD2. The length of the CDR3 is 14 residues. Germline lookup yields CDR1 SGHRS and CDR2 YFSETQ. The junction had 8 bases not matched to a gene; V was cut back by 7 bases and J by 2 bases. This CDR3 reads CASGVEREPYEQYF. The DNA for the CDR3 is TGCGCCAGCGGAGTCGAGCGGGAGCCCTACGAGCAGTACTTC.

The chain links TRBV28 to TRBJ1-6; 8 bases are shared with TRBD1. V was clipped by 6 bases and J by 7 bases; unmatched bases: 8. Germline assignment: CDR1 MDHEN and CDR2 SYDVKM. This CDR3 is built from 15 residues. The CDR3: CASRRGTGQNSPLHF. The CDR3 DNA reads TGTGCCAGCAGACGGGGGACAGGACAGAATTCACCCCTCCACTTT.

The chain joins TRBV5-8 to TRBJ2-7; 10 positions agree with TRBD1. The length of the CDR3 is 16 residues. The junction had 8 bases not matched to a gene; V was cut back by 2 bases and J by 3 bases. Germline V gene sequence: CDR1 SGHTS, CDR2 YDEGEE. CDR3 loop: CASSLGQGTGVYEQYF. CDR3 coding DNA: TGTGCCAGCAGCTTAGGTCAGGGGACAGGGGTCTACGAGCAGTACTTC.

The count of this clone is one. At the DNA level, this CDR3 is encoded by other sequences in the same sample as well. The genes are TRBV9 and TRBJ2-7, with 7 bases that match TRBD1. The CDR3 runs 13 residues. V trimming: 0 bases; J trimming: 5 bases; junction bases outside the gene matches: 2. Germline assignment: CDR1 SGDLS and CDR2 YYNGEE. For the CDR3, the DNA is TGTGCCAGCAGCGTAGGACAGGGTAACGAGCAGTACTTC. Translating it yields CASSVGQGNEQYF.

The J gene is TRBJ2-3, the V gene TRBV5-6; 9 positions agree with TRBD2. CDR1 and CDR2 (germline): SGHDT, YYEEEE. This CDR3 comprises 17 residues. Trimming at V came to 0 bases and at J to 4 bases, leaving 9 bases not matched to a gene. Here the CDR3 DNA reads TGTGCCAGCAGCTTGGTAAGGCGGGGGGGCGGGCCAGATACGCAGTATTTT. Its protein is CASSLVRRGGGPDTQYF.

V is TRBV28 and J is TRBJ1-5, with 7 bases matching TRBD1. CDR3 size: 15 residues. The junction had 4 bases not matched to a gene; V was cut back by 2 bases and J by 3 bases. Germline V gene sequence: CDR1 MDHEN, CDR2 SYDVKM. The CDR3 sequence is CASSLPTGFNQPQHF. The CDR3 nucleotides read TGTGCCAGCAGTTTACCGACAGGGTTCAATCAGCCCCAGCATTTT.

The genes are TRBV7-2 and TRBJ2-2; 9 positions match TRBD2. The CDR3 covers 15 residues. Looked up from germline, CDR1 is SGHTA and CDR2 is FQGNSA. Losses at the gene ends were 0 bases for V and 7 bases for J; bases not matched to a gene: 3. The CDR3 region is CASSLASGSYGELFF. CDR3 sequence (DNA): TGTGCCAGCAGCTTAGCTAGCGGGAGTTACGGGGAGCTGTTTTTT.

The chain joins TRBV27 to TRBJ1-6; D not resolved. Germline CDR1 and CDR2: MNHEY and SMNVEV (reference sequence). Trimming stripped 3 bases from V and 10 bases from J, with 7 bases between. The CDR3 runs to 12 residues. CDR3 sequence reads: CASSFGSSPLHF. DNA for the CDR3: TGTGCCAGCAGTTTCGGGTCCTCACCCCTCCACTTT.

V gene TRBV9 combines with J gene TRBJ2-7; TRBD1 agrees at 8 bases. The trim removed 2 bases at V and 5 bases at J, leaving 6 bases unmatched. Germline-derived CDR1 and CDR2 are SGDLS and YYNGEE. This CDR3 comprises 14 residues. CDR3 sequence (DNA): TGTGCCAGCAGCGTCCAGGGGGCTCTGGACGAGCAGTACTTC. Translated, it gives CASSVQGALDEQYF.

V and J are TRBV18 and TRBJ1-2; possibly TRBD1 for D (5 bases). V lost 3 bases and J 4 bases, leaving 9 bases between the germline ends. There are 13 residues in the CDR3. Germline V gives CDR1 KGHSH, CDR2 LQKENI. Here the CDR3 reads CASSPGPLYGYTF. CDR3 sequence (DNA): TGTGCCAGCTCACCGGGGCCTCTCTATGGCTACACCTTC.

This clone was observed a single time. The rearrangement joins TRBV19 to TRBJ1-5; TRBD1 matches 8 bases. The germline CDR1 and CDR2 sequences are LNHDA and SQIVND (reference sequence). The CDR3 has 14 residues. V shed 7 bases and J 3 bases; nucleotides not matched to a gene: 5. In nucleotides, the CDR3 is TGTGCCAGTAATCAGGGGGCTGTCAATCAGCCCCAGCATTTT. Amino acid sequence: CASNQGAVNQPQHF.

The chain has TRBV19 and TRBJ2-2; TRBD1 might be the D (5 bases). This CDR3 contains 12 residues. V lost 5 bases and J lost 6, with 7 bases in between. CDR1 is LNHDA, CDR2 SQIVND, per germline (reference sequence). The CDR3 bases are TGTGCCAGTAGTCTGGGGCCCGGGGAGCTGTTTTTT. Its protein is CASSLGPGELFF.

The chain employs TRBV10-3 and TRBJ2-7; D not certain. Germline CDR1 is ENHRY and CDR2 is SYGVKD. V lost 0 bases to trimming and J lost 7 bases, with 13 bases between them. The CDR3 runs to 14 residues. CDR3 residues: CAISESSAAREQYF. The CDR3 DNA reads TGTGCCATCAGTGAGTCCTCGGCAGCTAGGGAGCAGTACTTC.

This chain uses TRBV28 with TRBJ1-1; no clear D. Germline V gene data show CDR1 as MDHEN and CDR2 as SYDVKM. V was shortened by 7 bases and J by 0 bases, with 27 bases between the two germline ends. This CDR3 is 19 amino acids long. The CDR3 region is CASTPPSHRGGWVNTEAFF. The CDR3 DNA follows: TGTGCCAGCACACCCCCGAGTCACCGGGGAGGGTGGGTGAACACTGAAGCTTTCTTT. Combining the CDR3 with reference TRBV28 and TRBJ1-1 gives the whole variable domain DVKVTQSSRYLVKRTGEKVFLECVQDMDHENMFWYRQDPGLGLRLIYFSYDVKMKEKGDIPEGYSVSREKKERFSLILESASTNQTSMYLCASTPPSHRGGWVNTEAFFGQGTRLTVV.

The chain uses TRBV6-1 and TRBJ1-5; 9 bases line up with TRBD1. Germline V gene data show CDR1 as MNHNS and CDR2 as SASEGT. Germline trimming cut 4 bases from V and 7 bases from J; bases unmatched to any gene: 8. The CDR3 consists of 15 residues. The CDR3 here is CASSGRQGELQPQHF. CDR3 sequence (DNA): TGTGCCAGCAGTGGCCGACAGGGGGAGTTGCAGCCCCAGCATTTT.

V usage is TRBV28 and J usage is TRBJ1-2; D not resolved. The CDR3 runs to 12 residues. V was clipped by 5 bases and J by 7 bases, with 11 bases between them. Germline V gene data show CDR1 as MDHEN and CDR2 as SYDVKM. CDR3 residues: CASSREVGGYTF. CDR3 nucleotide sequence: TGTGCCAGCAGTCGGGAGGTCGGTGGCTACACCTTC.

This chain connects TRBV2 to TRBJ2-2; the D gene is possibly TRBD1 (5 bases). CDR1 SNHLY and CDR2 FYNNEI come from the germline V gene. The V and J ends lost 6 bases and 4 bases respectively, with 21 bases between them. This CDR3 has 17 amino acids. The CDR3 DNA follows: TGTGCCAGCAGAGGGGTTCGAGACGGAGCGACCACCGGGGAGCTGTTTTTT. It specifies CASRGVRDGATTGELFF.